The clone carrying this TCR beta chain was recorded at least ten times. Its antigen is unidentified. TCR beta CDR3 regions were amplified from RNA. The TCR CDR3 first-round RT-PCR relied on the HTBI primer set. TCRdb analysed the multiplex PCR reads with MiXCR anew, one entry per CDR3 protein. Altogether 400,000 to 600,000 distinct CDR3 sequences are present, about 16% being singletons, with the ten largest covering 25% to 30%. The CDR3 totals 14 residues. V was pared by 1 base and J by 6 bases, with 11 bases between. These data belong to a study of T cells in Graves' hyperthyroidism and ophthalmopathy. About the research overall: Staff took peripheral blood when the initial diagnosis was made, before any treatment began. General study findings and limits: A 13 V-J model separated ophthalmopathy from stable hyperthyroidism. Blood also held most thyroid clonotypes expanded beyond 0.001.

The study based diagnoses on clinical symptoms, serum thyroxine and TRAb, thyroid ultrasound and orbital computed tomography. The rearrangement uses TRBV12-3 or TRBV12-4 and TRBJ2-3; the D is unclear. Sequencing used blood. The sequence came from a woman aged 25 to 39 with Graves' ophthalmopathy. For the CDR3, the DNA is TGTGCCAGCAGTTTAGTTGCGGCCTTGGATACGCAGTATTTT. Its protein product is CASSLVAALDTQYF.